A single sample is the source of the 23 T cell receptor beta chains below, sequenced in a study of CD8+CD57+ T cells in acquired aplastic anemia (dated by TCRdb to the late 2010s). The run used an Illumina HiSeq 2000. Genomic DNA was used as template for profiling of TCR beta VDJ combinations and CDR3 sequences. Starting from the raw public reads, TCRdb applied fastp trimming at Q25, assembled clones with MiXCR and retained in-frame beta chains. Every entry covers one CDR3 protein and lists the most common genes and DNA from its rows. Here the sample has some 200,000 distinct CDR3 sequences; about half occur a single time. The ten largest clones capture 1.8% of the sample. Expansion of CD8+CD57+ cells had been shown by flow cytometry in the patients chosen for sequencing. The sequencing input was sorted CD4+, CD8+, or CD8+CD57+ T cells (not recorded which) from PBMCs. The source of these receptors is a human donor with aplastic anemia.

Comments on this clonotype: A much larger clone lies a single base off, so this may be a read error. The chain employs TRBV7-8 and TRBJ2-7; D is unclear. The germline CDR1 and CDR2 sequences are SGHVS and FQNEAQ. Trimming shortened V by 3 bases and J by 3 bases, and 6 bases separated the two germline ends. This CDR3 has 12 residues. DNA of the CDR3: TGTGCCAGCAGCTTTGAGTACTACGAGCAGTACTTC. It specifies CASSFEYYEQYF.

The CDR3 sequence is CSAQGIMTGMNTEAFF. CDR3 nucleotides: TGCAGTGCTCAAGGCATAATGACAGGGATGAACACTGAAGCTTTCTTT. This sequence joins TRBV20-1 and TRBJ1-1, with 7 bases matching TRBD1. Germline CDR1 DFQATT, CDR2 SNEGSKA (reference sequence). The V segment lost 5 bases and the J segment 0 bases; nucleotides outside the gene matches: 12. The CDR3 runs to 16 residues.

This clonotype was observed many times. The chain recombines TRBV9 with TRBJ2-1; D possibly uses TRBD1 or TRBD2 (6 bases each). The germline gives CDR1 SGDLS, CDR2 YYNGEE. The CDR3 loop spans 16 amino acids. V was shortened by 4 bases and J by 1 base, with 15 bases between the two germline ends. DNA for the CDR3: TGTGCCAGCAGCCCCCTCCTAGGGGGGTCCTACAATGAGCAGTTCTTC. This codes for CASSPLLGGSYNEQFF. Full variable domain (rest looked up from reference TRBV9 and TRBJ2-1): DSGVTQTPKHLITATGQRVTLRCSPRSGDLSVYWYQQSLDQGLQFLIQYYNGEERAKGNILERFSAQQFPDLHSELNLSSLELGDSALYFCASSPLLGGSYNEQFFGPGTRLTVL.

The chain employs TRBV6-1 and TRBJ2-7; possibly TRBD1 for D (5 bases). This CDR3 has 14 residues. The ends were cut back, 6 bases at V and 3 bases at J, with 15 bases in the middle. From germline, CDR1 is MNHNS and CDR2 SASEGT. The CDR3 DNA reads as TGTGCCAGCAGAGACGACAGCGTTAGCTACGAGCAGTACTTC. Its protein product is CASRDDSVSYEQYF.

The chain carries TRBV10-3 and TRBJ2-2; 11 positions match TRBD1. The CDR3 extends over 16 amino acids. The trim removed 6 bases at V and 8 bases at J, leaving 11 bases unmatched. CDR1 ENHRY and CDR2 SYGVKD come from the germline V gene. The CDR3 DNA reads as TGTGCCATCAGAGCGATCCCGGGACAGGGGGTGGGGGAGCTGTTTTTT. It is translated as CAIRAIPGQGVGELFF.

J is TRBJ2-7 and V is TRBV5-1; possible D gene TRBD2, 7 bases. This CDR3 has 15 residues. With 0 bases removed from V and 6 bases from J, the gap between germline ends came to 16 bases. Germline CDR1 is SGHRS and CDR2 is YFSETQ. CDR3 residues: CASSLAGLGGAEQYF. CDR3 coding DNA: TGCGCCAGCAGCTTGGCCGGACTAGGGGGGGCCGAGCAGTACTTC.

This clonotype has a handful of counts. The V call is TRBV19, the J call TRBJ2-7, with TRBD1 matching over 10 bases. With 4 bases clipped from V and 5 bases from J, the junction kept 2 bases outside the gene matches. CDR3 length: 13 residues. Looked up from germline, CDR1 is LNHDA and CDR2 is SQIVND (reference sequence). The CDR3 here is CASSRGQGNEQYF. The DNA for the CDR3 is TGTGCCAGTAGTAGGGGACAGGGGAACGAGCAGTACTTC. Looking up the rest from reference TRBV19 and TRBJ2-7 gives the full variable domain: DGGITQSPKYLFRKEGQNVTLSCEQNLNHDAMYWYRQDPGQGLRLIYYSQIVNDFQKGDIAEGYSVSREKKESFPLTVTSAQKNPTAFYLCASSRGQGNEQYFGPGTRLTVT.

Notes on this clonotype: Relative to the germline gene, one junction end is altered; a read error may explain this. The chain uses TRBV7-6 and TRBJ2-3; no reliable D call. Germline V gene data show CDR1 as SGHVS and CDR2 as FNYEAQ. This CDR3 spans 13 amino acids. The CDR3 nucleotides read TGTGTCAGCAGCTTAGTGGGCGCAGATACGCAGTATTTT. This gives the protein CVSSLVGADTQYF.

This clonotype was found a few times. One end of the junction fails to match germline, which may point to a read error. The chain uses TRBV2 and TRBJ1-1, with D possibly TRBD1 on 6 matching bases. Germline CDR1 is SNHLY and CDR2 is FYNNEI. The CDR3 has 14 residues. The CDR3 DNA reads TGTGCCAGCAGCGAAGGGGGGTTGAACACTGAAGCTTTCTTT. Translated, it gives CASSEGGLNTEAFF.

This chain joins TRBV10-1 and TRBJ2-7, with 9 bases fitting TRBD1. The CDR3 sequence is 14 residues long. Germline CDR1 reads WNHNN; CDR2 reads SYGVQD (reference sequence). V trimming: 5 bases; J trimming: 4 bases; junction bases outside the gene matches: 6. CDR3 region: CASSRTGEGYEQYF. The DNA of the CDR3 is TGCGCCAGCAGTCGGACAGGGGAGGGTTACGAGCAGTACTTC.

This clonotype was observed at least ten times. The chain combines TRBV5-1 with TRBJ2-3, with D maybe TRBD1 (7 bases). Trimming pared 5 bases from V and 0 bases from J, leaving 13 bases between. Looked up from germline, CDR1 is SGHRS and CDR2 is YFSETQ. This CDR3 spans 15 amino acids. CDR3 residues: CASRRRGQSTDTQYF. The CDR3 DNA is TGCGCCAGCAGACGGAGGGGACAGAGCACAGATACGCAGTATTTT.

Regarding this clonotype: A much larger clone is a single base away; this may be a read error. This chain links TRBV7-9 with TRBJ1-4; D is possibly TRBD1 (6 bases). The CDR3 spans 15 residues. CDR1 SEHNR and CDR2 FQNEAQ come from the germline V gene (reference sequence). Here the CDR3 DNA reads TGTGCCAGCAGCCAAACCCAAGGGGGTAATGAAGAACTGTTTTTT. Its translation is CASSQTQGGNEELFF.

This clonotype was observed once. An end of the junction does not agree with germline; a read error may underlie this. The rearrangement uses TRBV3-1 and TRBJ2-2, with 10 bases that match TRBD1. CDR1 and CDR2 from the germline V gene are LGHDT and YNNKEL (reference sequence). The CDR3 loop spans 15 amino acids. CDR3 sequence reads: CASSPRTGGPGEPFF. Here the CDR3 DNA reads TGTGCCAGCAGCCCTAGGACAGGGGGTCCCGGGGAGCCGTTTTTT.

This clonotype was counted many times. The CDR3 region has the DNA TGCAGTGCTAGGCCAGTAGCTGGGAACGAGCAGTACTTC. Translated: CSARPVAGNEQYF. The chain uses TRBV20-1 and TRBJ2-7; D gene unclear. This CDR3 contains 13 residues. Germline-derived CDR1 and CDR2 are DFQATT and SNEGSKA (reference sequence). Trimming pared 3 bases from V and 5 bases from J, leaving 14 bases between.

There are many counts of this clonotype. V and J are TRBV7-2 and TRBJ1-6, with D possibly being TRBD1 (5 bases). V was pared by 3 bases and J by 12 bases, with 9 bases between. The CDR3 runs to 12 residues. Germline lookup yields CDR1 SGHTA and CDR2 FQGNSA. CDR3 amino acids: CASSFPGGPLHF. For the CDR3, the DNA is TGTGCCAGCAGCTTCCCTGGGGGACCCCTCCACTTT.

This clonotype was detected ten times or more. V gene TRBV29-1 combines with J gene TRBJ2-1; possibly TRBD2 for D (6 bases). The CDR3 is 13 amino acids. The germline V and J ends were trimmed by 4 bases and 9 bases, with 16 bases remaining between them. Germline V gives CDR1 SQVTM, CDR2 ANQGSEA. The CDR3 region is CSVVSGSGGEQFF. The CDR3 DNA reads as TGCAGCGTTGTTTCCGGGAGCGGCGGTGAGCAGTTCTTC.

The chain uses TRBV5-1 and TRBJ1-1; D is uncertain. The CDR3 loop spans 14 amino acids. V lost 0 bases, J lost 3 bases, and 9 bases lay in between. Germline V CDR1 and CDR2: SGHRS, YFSETQ. The DNA of the CDR3 is TGCGCCAGCAGCTTGGTGGGTCCGGACACTGAAGCTTTCTTT. This sequence encodes CASSLVGPDTEAFF. Supplemented by reference TRBV5-1 and TRBJ1-1, the full variable domain reads KAGVTQTPRYLIKTRGQQVTLSCSPISGHRSVSWYQQTPGQGLQFLFEYFSETQRNKGNFPGRFSGRQFSNSRSEMNVSTLELGDSALYLCASSLVGPDTEAFFGQGTRLTVV.

This sequence joins TRBV20-1 and TRBJ1-2, with D unresolved. The CDR3 covers 16 residues. Trimming removed 3 bases from V and 0 bases from J, with 17 bases in between. Per the germline V gene, CDR1 is DFQATT and CDR2 is SNEGSKA (reference sequence). In DNA, the CDR3 is TGCAGTGCTAGTTCTCCGTTGGGTAGGACTAACTATGGCTACACCTTC. Translated: CSASSPLGRTNYGYTF.

This clonotype was observed at least ten times. The rearrangement joins TRBV2 to TRBJ2-1; no clear D. This CDR3 is built from 10 residues. Germline-derived CDR1 and CDR2 are SNHLY and FYNNEI. V gave up 4 bases and J gave up 10 bases, with 5 bases separating them. CDR3 bases: TGTGCCAGCAGTGTCGGCGAGCAGTTCTTC. As protein: CASSVGEQFF.

In this sample, this clonotype turned up many times. V and J are TRBV11-2 and TRBJ2-7, with unresolved D. The V gene's germline CDR1 is SGHAT and CDR2 FQNNGV. Trimming stripped 1 base from V and 2 bases from J, with 12 bases between. The CDR3 is 15 residues long. DNA for the CDR3: TGTGCCAGCAGCTTAGCTGCAGGTTGGCCCTACGAGCAGTACTTC. This translates into CASSLAAGWPYEQYF.

This clonotype was seen at least ten times. This chain joins TRBV20-1 and TRBJ1-6; D ambiguous. V was cut by 1 base and J by 10 bases, with 20 bases left in between. The CDR3 has 16 residues. Germline V gene sequence: CDR1 DFQATT, CDR2 SNEGSKA (reference sequence). This CDR3 is CSARVSPGKEESPLHF. As DNA, the CDR3 is TGCAGTGCTAGAGTATCCCCGGGGAAGGAAGAATCACCCCTCCACTTT.

The chain links TRBV9 to TRBJ2-1, with 12 bases lining up with TRBD1. Germline V CDR1 and CDR2: SGDLS, YYNGEE. Unmatched junction bases numbered 6, after V lost 3 bases and J lost 8 bases. This CDR3 has 15 amino acids. CDR3 DNA: TGTGCCAGCAGCGAGGGGACAGGGGGCTTCGATGAGCAGTTCTTC. Translating gives CASSEGTGGFDEQFF.

The J gene is TRBJ1-2, the V gene TRBV7-9; 7 bases are shared with TRBD1. Trimming at V came to 3 bases and at J to 3 bases, leaving 7 bases not matched to a gene. The CDR3 runs 15 residues. Germline CDR1 is SEHNR and CDR2 is FQNEAQ (reference sequence). In DNA, the CDR3 is TGTGCCAGCAGCTTTCGAGAGGGGGCAGACTATGGCTACACCTTC. It is translated as CASSFREGADYGYTF.